This T cell receptor beta chain was profiled in a study of cytomegalovirus exposure and HLA in healthy donors (dated 2017 in TCRdb). Background for the entire study: In an earlier analysis of approximately 500 of the donors, around 290 Gb of sequence data and just under 120 million unique TCR beta sequences from 180 million or so T cells were reported. In the later analysis, no new phenotypic data were used to find candidate immune exposures; instead, reliance was placed on TCR beta sequences and their occurrence across donors. The study aimed to test whether signatures of past pathogen exposure could be identified by cataloging public T cell receptors. The study combined high-throughput TCR immunosequencing, statistical association of individual TCRs with disease status, and machine learning to predict cytomegalovirus infection status. Roughly five DR-DQ haplotypes were handled as single units for association and clustering, since linkage in the cohort was strong. Genome-wide SNP genotypes for about 65% of the 666 donors were used in a later genetic analysis, which treated that subset as a discovery cohort. Every discovery cohort repertoire had been produced on one sequencing platform. The study profiled the T cell repertoires of about 640 subjects by immunosequencing and related them to cytomegalovirus serostatus. HLA typing included class I and class II loci at four-digit resolution. Donor age, sex, ethnicity and CMV serostatus were collected together with the repertoire data. Among the roughly 390 genotyped donors, around 81% belonged to the genetic ancestry cluster associated with self-reported Caucasian donors. The number of donors typed differed by locus, with 629-630 for A, B, C, DRB1 and DQB1, 522 for DQA1, 600 to 610 for DPA1, and 472 for DPB1. Besides the first cohort of roughly 700 subjects, a separate validation cohort made up of 120 or so different subjects was used. An earlier analysis of 450 to 750 of the donors used high-throughput TCR beta sequencing to judge whether each TCR beta V gene segment behaved as functional or pseudogenic. A later analysis re-examined previously published TCR beta repertoires from more than 600 donors and added high-resolution HLA genotyping to investigate patterns of TCR occurrence. Among under 450 genotyped donors of the cohort, an average of about 240,000 unique TCR beta nucleotide sequences were sequenced per donor, roughly a sixth of them non-productive. An early release covering about 600 HLA-typed donors comprised about 300 gigabases of sequencing data and 85 million to 100 million unique TCR sequences.

The library was prepared using the immunoSEQ multiplex PCR assay. A mixture of 60 forward primers for TCR Vbeta segments and 13 reverse primers for TCR Jbeta segments was used in the multiplex PCR. The CDR3 region of rearranged TCR beta genes was amplified from genomic DNA by a multiplex PCR assay. The Illumina HiSeq System was used to sequence the amplified TCR beta libraries as 87-base-pair reads. In the paper's pipeline: A later analysis counted about 80 million unique TCR beta chains across the approximately 700 repertoires, and 9.5 million to 11 million of these chains were shared by at least two donors. Raw reads were error-corrected and collapsed into unique sequences by a nearest-neighbor algorithm in which closely related sequences were merged to remove PCR and sequencing errors. Alignment of CDR3 sequences to IMGT reference sequences was used to assign V, D and J gene segments. For a sequence to be retained, a match of at least six nucleotides was required to both a V gene segment and a J gene segment. A rearrangement counted as productive if the CDR3 had no stop codons and remained in frame with V and J, and every other rearrangement counted as non-productive. Following IMGT convention, CDR3 was defined as the stretch from the second conserved V-encoded cysteine to the conserved J-encoded phenylalanine. In an earlier analysis of more than 550 of the donors, sequences lacking an unambiguous match to a single V gene segment were excluded. An earlier analysis of some 500 of the donors classified V segments as functional when productive rearrangements were above 56.7% and as segregating when the standard deviation between donors was above 5%. A statistical classification framework was developed to diagnose cytomegalovirus status using the catalog of TCR beta chain sequences. In a later analysis, TCR nucleotide sequences were compared against IMGT/GENE-DB human TR gene sequences so that V and J genes could be assigned. In a later analysis, CDR3 sequences and most-parsimonious VDJ recombination scenarios were assigned using the TCRdist pipeline. In a later analysis, each TCR beta chain was defined by its CDR3 amino acid sequence together with its V-gene family, and reads without a unique V-gene family were excluded. To address suspected cross-contamination and a sequencing artifact, a later analysis removed around 600 highly shared, low-generation-probability nucleotide sequences. In a later analysis, a clonal expansion index was calculated for each public chain from normalized within-repertoire ranks of inferred template counts. In a later analysis, generation probabilities were computed with a VDJ recombination model fitted to out-of-frame rearrangements, and the resulting probabilities were checked against IGoR. In a later analysis, TCR-TCR, TCR-HLA and TCR-CMV co-occurrence was scored with hypergeometric tests, and a repertoire-size bias correction was applied to TCR pairs. To estimate false discovery rates, a later analysis permuted the HLA or CMV assignments 20 times. In a later analysis, co-occurring TCRs were grouped with DBSCAN, and TCRdist sequence similarity was added when clustering was performed within HLA-allele-positive subsets. Co-occurrence clustering excluded repertoires with fewer than 30,000 or more than 120,000 public chains, plus five with anomalous nucleotide sharing. This immuneACCESS table, as held by TCRdb, lists in-frame sequences with V and J called but not all clones. Of the missing ones, under half trace to an unresolved V gene in checked studies; the others have no known cause. The D gene and trimming were derived from the DNA, and the V and J assignments and clone size from that table. The sample's table lists a count of 150,000 to 200,000 clones. The top ten clonotypes cover less than 0.95% of the sample.

In the case of this clone: Its antigen remains unidentified.

CDR1 and CDR2, per the germline V gene, are MDHEN and SYDVKM. Measured from the cysteine to the phenylalanine, the CDR3 is 15 residues long. Of the read, only the CDR3 DNA is kept; its 45 bases are in frame from base 1. The junction carries 21 bases between V and J, which are trimmed by 10 bases and 2 bases respectively. The study at large found these results: Three of the identified cytomegalovirus-associated TCR beta chains were confirmed in vitro to be specific for cytomegalovirus antigens. Roughly uniform sequencing depth across donors was assumed in presence/absence analyses, although this assumption may not hold. The 87-base-pair reads could not distinguish some IMGT-functional V segments, including TRBV6-2 and TRBV6-3, so those segments were excluded. Linkage disequilibrium might explain the correlated functional status among segregating V segments, but an unknown experimental factor could not be excluded. When HLA alleles, especially DR and DQ, strongly co-occurred, attributing TCR associations to individual alleles was difficult. According to a later analysis, TCR association rates differed among HLA loci, with DRB1 alleles showing the most associated TCRs and HLA-C alleles showing the fewest. Compared with the approximately 670-donor mean, donors in an Asian-associated ancestry cluster had fewer N-insertions in productive TCRs, according to a later genetic analysis. A later analysis found that most CMV-associated TCR beta chains appeared HLA-restricted, with HLA associations seemingly driven largely by CMV exposure. For the cohort, immune exposure information was limited to CMV serostatus. In a later genetic analysis, a missense DCLRE1C variant was associated with V-gene and J-gene trimming of TCR beta chains, and the association was replicated in an independent cohort. HLA typing was unavailable for some donors at each locus, so association tests used only the typed subset. A later analysis found that HLA-associated TCR beta chains were more clonally expanded and had lower generation probabilities than equally common non-associated chains. In an earlier analysis of some 550 of the donors, most TCR beta V segments were observed in productive rearrangements about 87% or about 30% of the time, broadly matching IMGT annotations. Cytomegalovirus status was reported to be diagnosed by the classifier with high specificity and sensitivity in both the original and validation cohorts. The earlier analysis of nearly 600 of the donors excluded roughly 16 rarely observed V segments, including chromosome 9 orphons, because counts were too low. A later analysis associated 15,000 to 20,000 TCR beta sequences with specific HLA alleles at a false discovery rate of 0.05. In the study, 150 to 200 TCR beta chains were listed as associated with cytomegalovirus. Several of the top co-occurrence clusters appeared to be linked to parvovirus B19, influenza, CMV and Epstein-Barr virus, according to a later analysis. It was suggested by the authors that the approach could potentially be generalized to other disease states and immunological phenotypes. While some public TCRs were present in many individuals, most TCR sequences turned up only very rarely across donors. A further reported finding was that TCR beta sequences accurately predicted the HLA-A and HLA-B alleles for most subjects in the first cohort. The cohort was sequenced for TCR beta chains only, and without alpha or paired-chain data the features that could be detected were limited. The sequencing pipeline was judged likely to have produced a cluster of highly shared sequence variants as a technical artifact.

The cohort was made up of 500 to 850 healthy bone marrow donors. All cohort members were sampled while nominally healthy, although unrecorded immune exposures were likely present. The donor tested CMV seropositive, placing the donor among the 290 or so seropositive members of the cohort. Every donor gave a peripheral blood sample, and the peripheral blood mononuclear cells from that sample were used for TCR beta sequencing. Genomic DNA extraction from the blood cell samples was performed with the Qiagen DNeasy Blood Extraction Kit. The TCR originated in a woman aged 18 to 35 in good health and CMV-seropositive. What was sequenced was PBMCs. Recombination joined TRBV28 with TRBJ2-7, with TRBD2 perhaps the D gene, on 5 matching bases. CDR3 region: CATTTPGPRAYEQYF. In nucleotides, the sequence is TGTGCCACCACCACCCCCGGGCCGAGGGCCTACGAGCAGTACTTC.